This T cell receptor (beta chain) was documented in a study of blood T cell repertoires in COVID-19. The study assigned cohorts using participant-reported clinical history. Participants in the exposed group had met a COVID-19 case in the 2 weeks before joining the study. The CDR3 loop spans 14 amino acids. Per the germline V gene, CDR1 is SGHRS and CDR2 is YFSETQ. V lost 4 bases and J lost 6, with 16 bases in between. Sequencing used immunoSEQ multiplex PCR; TCRdb keeps in-frame clones, though not all of them. The repertoire holds a few hundred thousand clones, approximately 90% seen once, with 0.7% to 0.95% in the top ten.

The V gene is TRBV5-1, the J gene TRBJ1-2, with D possibly being TRBD1 (5 bases). This sequence originates from a woman in her forties who had been exposed to COVID-19. Specimen: PBMCs or T cells enriched from blood (not recorded which). CDR3 in DNA: TGCGCCAGCAGCCCGGCTTACAGGCGCGATGGCTACACCTTC. This encodes CASSPAYRRDGYTF.